These T cell receptor beta chains were read from a single sample in a study of shared clonotypes between healthy human individuals. This table comes from immunoSEQ multiplex PCR, and its TCRdb copy is limited to in-frame clones, with some not included. The sample has around 2.1 million clones; under 95% are singletons. The sample consisted of naive CD8+ T cells from PBMCs. These receptor sequences come from a man aged 18 to 30 in good health. Some clones in this sample may be carry-over from other donors' samples. The CDR3 runs from the conserved cysteine through the conserved F or W. A D gene is named only where the DNA matches it firmly. Clone size is stated in some rows and not others, as once, few, many or a class when expanded.

v_gene	d_gene	j_gene	abundance	CDR3nt	CDR3aa
TRBV7-6	NA	TRBJ2-1	NA	TGTGCCAGCACGACCGCGCACAATGAGCAGTTCTTC	CASTTAHNEQFF
TRBV10-3	TRBD1	TRBJ1-5	NA	TGTGCCATCAGTGACCCTCGGACAGGGAATAGCAATCAGCCCCAGCATTTT	CAISDPRTGNSNQPQHF
TRBV27	TRBD2	TRBJ2-7	NA	TGTGCCAGCAGTTTATCCCTAGCGGGAGGATACGAGCAGTACTTC	CASSLSLAGGYEQYF
TRBV4-1	TRBD1	TRBJ2-5	NA	TGCGCCAGCAGCCAGGCTGAGGGGGCTGGTTGGGAGACCCAGTACTTC	CASSQAEGAGWETQYF
TRBV19	NA	TRBJ2-2	NA	TGTGCCAGTAGCCTCCCGACCGGGGAGCTGTTTTTT	CASSLPTGELFF
TRBV27	NA	TRBJ1-2	NA	TGTGCCAGCAGTTTATCCCCGTGGGGGGGGTTAATTGGCTACACCTTC	CASSLSPWGGLIGYTF
TRBV28	NA	TRBJ1-1	few	TGTGCCACCGACCCGGGACCCAGGGCGGACACTGAAGCTTTCTTT	CATDPGPRADTEAFF
TRBV10-1	TRBD2	TRBJ2-1	NA	TGCGCCAGCAGTGAGGGACTAGCGCCCGATCAATCCTACAATGAGCAGTTCTTC	CASSEGLAPDQSYNEQFF
TRBV28	NA	TRBJ1-1	NA	TGTGCCATTGAAGGTATGGGCACTGAAGCTTTCTTT	CAIEGMGTEAFF
TRBV9	TRBD1	TRBJ1-3	NA	TGTGCCAGCAGCGCAGAGACAGGGTTAAACACCATATATTTT	CASSAETGLNTIYF
TRBV27	TRBD1	TRBJ2-7	NA	TGTGCCAGCAGTTTCGGGACAGGCTACGAGCAGTACTTC	CASSFGTGYEQYF
TRBV6-5	NA	TRBJ2-7	NA	TGTGCCAGCAGTTACGAAGGCGTCTCCTACGAGCAGTACTTC	CASSYEGVSYEQYF
TRBV9	NA	TRBJ2-7	NA	TGTGCCAGCAGCGTAGGTGCAGGGGTTCTATACTTC	CASSVGAGVLYF
TRBV15	TRBD2	TRBJ2-7	NA	TGTGCCACCAGCGAGCGACTAGCGGGATCCTACGAGCAGTACTTC	CATSERLAGSYEQYF